A selection of T cell receptor beta chains follows, all from one sample in a study of regulatory T cells in long-lasting Graves disease. TCRdb itself ran the multiplex PCR reads through MiXCR, one entry per CDR3 protein. The sample records hundreds of thousands of distinct CDR3 sequences, 16% being singletons. The sample was also linked to a second study, of T cells in Graves' hyperthyroidism and ophthalmopathy.

The starting material was peripheral blood mononuclear cells (PBMCs), obtained at new diagnosis, from a patient treated with antithyroid drugs. The source is a woman in her thirties with Graves disease. Each CDR3 is given with its conserved first and last residue. D genes are given only for firm matches. A row's size may be missing; if present it is once, few, many or a size class.

D gene,clone size,CDR3 length,V gene,J gene,CDR3 protein,CDR3 DNA
.,.,11,TRBV7-2,TRBJ1-4,CANSLGTKLFF,TGTGCCAACAGCCTGGGGACCAAACTGTTTTTT
TRBD1,many,15,TRBV2,TRBJ2-3,CASSEGTVSTDTQYF,TGTGCCAGCAGTGAGGGGACAGTTAGCACAGATACGCAGTATTTT
TRBD1,many,15,TRBV5-1,TRBJ1-3,CASRQMGQTGNTIYF,TGCGCCAGCAGACAAATGGGACAGACTGGAAACACCATATATTTT
TRBD2,few,18,TRBV7-3,TRBJ2-3,CASSLNIGGGRASDTQYF,TGTGCCAGCAGCTTAAATATAGGTGGCGGGAGGGCCTCAGATACGCAGTATTTT
TRBD1,many,16,TRBV2,TRBJ2-7,CASRSAPGTGNYEQYF,TGTGCCAGCAGGTCTGCTCCCGGGACAGGGAACTACGAGCAGTACTTC
TRBD2,.,16,TRBV7-2,TRBJ2-3,CASSLMRLAGRDTQYF,TGTGCCAGCAGCCTTATGAGACTAGCGGGAAGAGATACGCAGTATTTT
.,many,13,TRBV6-1,TRBJ2-7,CASRLRRAGEQYF,TGTGCCAGCAGGTTACGGAGGGCCGGCGAGCAGTACTTC
.,few,15,TRBV19,TRBJ2-2,CASSINGHALGELFF,TGTGCCAGTAGTATTAACGGTCATGCCCTCGGGGAGCTGTTTTTT
TRBD1,many,14,TRBV28,TRBJ1-1,CASSAGDSHTEAFF,TGTGCCAGCAGTGCAGGGGACAGTCACACTGAAGCTTTCTTT
.,many,16,TRBV12-3/TRBV12-4,TRBJ2-3,CASSPLQDPDRDTQYF,TGTGCCAGCAGTCCCCTCCAGGATCCGGATCGAGATACGCAGTATTTT
.,few,13,TRBV19,TRBJ2-7,CASSAGNAYEQYF,TGTGCCAGTAGTGCCGGGAATGCCTACGAGCAGTACTTC
.,many,15,TRBV20-1,TRBJ1-2,CSAPRQAGANYGYTF,TGCAGTGCTCCCCGACAGGCAGGGGCCAACTATGGCTACACCTTC
.,many,16,TRBV27,TRBJ1-2,CASSPLVEAYLYGYTF,TGTGCCAGCAGTCCTCTCGTTGAGGCTTACCTCTATGGCTACACCTTC
.,.,15,TRBV11-2,TRBJ2-1,CASSLVGSHGGEQFF,TGTGCCAGCAGCTTAGTCGGTTCTCATGGCGGTGAGCAGTTCTTC
.,many,14,TRBV7-9,TRBJ2-7,CASSLAENPYEQYF,TGTGCCAGCAGCTTAGCAGAGAACCCCTACGAGCAGTACTTC
.,.,18,TRBV15,TRBJ2-6,CATSREWFPASGADVLTF,TGTGCCACCAGCAGAGAATGGTTCCCAGCCTCTGGGGCCGACGTCCTGACTTTC
TRBD2,few,17,TRBV7-6,TRBJ2-1,CASSRTSVGAAYNEQFF,TGTGCCAGCAGTCGGACTAGCGTCGGAGCGGCGTACAATGAGCAGTTCTTC
TRBD2,many,12,TRBV30,TRBJ2-7,CAWTSGNYEQYF,TGTGCCTGGACTAGCGGGAACTACGAGCAGTACTTC
TRBD2,.,15,TRBV7-9,TRBJ2-1,CASSQGTSLSNEQFF,TGTGCCAGCAGCCAAGGGACTAGCTTAAGCAATGAGCAGTTCTTC
TRBD2,few,18,TRBV7-8,TRBJ2-1,CASSLAGLAGALGNEQFF,TGTGCCAGCAGCTTAGCAGGACTAGCGGGAGCTCTGGGCAATGAGCAGTTCTTC
TRBD2,.,15,TRBV7-3,TRBJ2-1,CASSLRLAGAEEQFF,TGTGCCAGCAGCTTAAGGCTAGCGGGAGCAGAGGAGCAGTTCTTC
.,many,14,TRBV27,TRBJ1-2,CASSLGPGADGYTF,TGTGCCAGCAGTTTAGGGCCGGGGGCGGATGGCTACACCTTC
TRBD1,few,16,TRBV6-1,TRBJ2-2,CASRKTGHMGTGELFF,TGTGCCAGCAGGAAGACAGGGCACATGGGCACCGGGGAGCTGTTTTTT
TRBD2,.,16,TRBV20-1,TRBJ2-7,CSAIRTSGVGQGKQYF,TGCAGTGCTATTAGGACTAGCGGAGTCGGTCAGGGAAAGCAGTACTTC
.,.,14,TRBV27,TRBJ2-7,CASRGPLGPYEQYF,TGTGCCAGCAGGGGGCCCCTGGGGCCCTACGAGCAGTACTTC
.,many,15,TRBV28,TRBJ2-7,CASSPRGAATYEQYF,TGTGCCAGCAGTCCGCGAGGGGCGGCAACCTACGAGCAGTACTTC
TRBD1,many,15,TRBV6-1,TRBJ1-5,CASRLQGASNQPQHF,TGTGCCAGCAGACTACAGGGGGCAAGCAATCAGCCCCAGCATTTT
.,many,15,TRBV20-1,TRBJ2-3,CSARVPEARTDTQYF,TGCAGTGCTAGAGTTCCGGAGGCCCGCACAGATACGCAGTATTTT
.,many,14,TRBV28,TRBJ1-5,CASHTYSTNQPQHF,TGTGCCAGCCATACATACTCGACAAATCAGCCCCAGCATTTT
.,.,14,TRBV27,TRBJ1-5,CASSDHYSNQPQHF,TGTGCCAGCAGTGACCACTATAGCAATCAGCCCCAGCATTTT
TRBD1,.,15,TRBV30,TRBJ1-1,CAWDRETVVNTEAFF,TGTGCCTGGGACAGGGAGACCGTGGTGAACACTGAAGCTTTCTTT
.,many,16,TRBV28,TRBJ1-1,CASSPRSTRRITEAFF,TGTGCCAGCTCCCCACGGTCCACTCGGAGAATCACTGAAGCTTTCTTT
TRBD1,few,14,TRBV18,TRBJ1-1,CASSPGQGVAEAFF,TGTGCCAGCTCACCAGGACAGGGGGTCGCTGAAGCTTTCTTT
TRBD2,many,14,TRBV7-2,TRBJ2-1,CASSFQAGVGEQFF,TGTGCCAGCAGCTTTCAGGCGGGGGTGGGTGAGCAGTTCTTC
TRBD2,many,17,TRBV28,TRBJ2-5,CASSPTPQAGAQETQYF,TGTGCCAGCAGTCCCACACCTCAAGCGGGAGCCCAGGAGACCCAGTACTTC
TRBD1,many,18,TRBV28,TRBJ1-5,CASSKSPRETGDNQPQHF,TGTGCCAGCAGCAAAAGCCCGAGGGAGACAGGGGACAATCAGCCCCAGCATTTT
.,many,14,TRBV15,TRBJ2-5,CATSREGRAETQYF,TGTGCCACCAGCAGAGAGGGCCGGGCGGAGACCCAGTACTTC
TRBD1,many,14,TRBV28,TRBJ1-2,CASRAGQGGYGYTF,TGTGCCAGCAGGGCTGGACAGGGGGGCTATGGCTACACCTTC
.,many,14,TRBV7-8,TRBJ1-2,CASSLTVSNYGYTF,TGTGCCAGCAGCTTGACAGTCTCTAACTATGGCTACACCTTC
.,many,14,TRBV2,TRBJ2-7,CASSDMWSSYEQYF,TGTGCCAGCAGTGATATGTGGAGCTCCTACGAGCAGTACTTC
.,many,13,TRBV2,TRBJ2-7,CASSDGRYGEQYF,TGTGCCAGCAGCGATGGGCGATACGGCGAGCAGTACTTC
TRBD1,many,15,TRBV5-1,TRBJ2-1,CASSLTGTGGYEQFF,TGCGCCAGCAGCTTGACCGGGACAGGGGGATATGAGCAGTTCTTC
.,many,14,TRBV15,TRBJ1-1,CATSRGTANTEAFF,TGTGCCACCAGCAGAGGGACTGCGAACACTGAAGCTTTCTTT
.,many,12,TRBV2,TRBJ2-3,CASRGAGDTQYF,TGTGCCAGCAGGGGTGCAGGGGATACGCAGTATTTT
TRBD2,many,16,TRBV7-2,TRBJ2-7,CASSFTGTSGWYEQYF,TGTGCCAGCAGCTTCACGGGAACTAGCGGGTGGTACGAGCAGTACTTC
TRBD1,many,13,TRBV19,TRBJ2-7,CASSIGQGYEQYF,TGTGCCAGTAGTATCGGACAGGGCTACGAGCAGTACTTC
.,many,13,TRBV28,TRBJ1-5,CASSVESGQPQHF,TGTGCCAGCAGTGTTGAATCCGGGCAGCCCCAGCATTTT
TRBD1,many,15,TRBV12-3/TRBV12-4,TRBJ2-3,CASTLGSGGIDTQYF,TGTGCCAGCACCTTGGGTTCAGGGGGCATAGATACGCAGTATTTT
.,many,15,TRBV27,TRBJ2-7,CASSSKPTDLYEQYF,TGTGCCAGCAGTTCCAAACCTACCGATCTATACGAGCAGTACTTC